This T cell receptor (beta chain) was identified in a study of blood T cells in healthy people across ages. Regarding the study as a whole: The unknown donor CMV status may have confounded expanded clonotype changes.

It was with a sample-barcoded 5' primer and a J-beta primer mix that a second PCR of roughly 7 to 11 cycles was run. TCRdb analysed the 5' RACE reads with MiXCR anew, one entry per CDR3 protein. This table has roughly 1.9 million distinct CDR3 sequences, about 39% appearing once. The CDR3 consists of 16 residues. The V gene end was trimmed by 0 bases and the J gene end by 8 bases; junction bases not matched to a gene: 7. Drawing of peripheral blood yielded about 10 milliliters from each donor. This clonotype appeared once. No antigen is known for it. The chain employs TRBV12-3 or TRBV12-4 and TRBJ2-1, with 10 bases fitting TRBD2. The source material was blood. The origin of this receptor is a human donor in good health. CDR3 protein: CASSLALSGGGDEQFF. The CDR3 DNA reads TGTGCCAGCAGTTTAGCGCTGAGCGGGGGGGGCGATGAGCAGTTCTTC.